These 3 T cell receptor beta chains came from one sample sequenced in a study of blood T cell repertoires in COVID-19. The data were produced by immunoSEQ multiplex PCR, yet TCRdb's version contains in-frame clones alone and is incomplete. The profile covers 150,000 to 200,000 clones, with over 65% appearing a single time and around 8.1% taken by the ten largest. Sequenced input: peripheral blood. These receptors all stem from a man aged 55 to 69 with acute or convalescent COVID-19.

This chain links TRBV4-1 with TRBJ2-3, with 10 bases aligning to TRBD2. This CDR3 spans 15 amino acids. In germline, CDR1 is MGHRA, CDR2 YSYEKL. J was trimmed by 3 bases and V by 1 base; bases with no gene match: 1. The CDR3 here is CASSQVLAGTDTQYF. The CDR3 DNA is TGCGCCAGCAGCCAAGTACTAGCGGGGACAGATACGCAGTATTTT.

The V and J genes are TRBV6-2 or TRBV6-3 and TRBJ1-4, with a weak D call TRBD1 (5 bases). The CDR3 length is 14 residues. The ends were cut back, 2 bases at V and 5 bases at J, with 9 bases in the middle. The germline gives CDR1 MNHEY, CDR2 SVGEGT. The DNA of the CDR3 is TGTGCCAGCAGTTACGGAGGGGCGAATGAAAAACTGTTTTTT. Translation: CASSYGGANEKLFF.

The chain links TRBV30 to TRBJ1-2, with TRBD1 matching over 10 bases. The CDR3 has 13 amino acids. CDR1 and CDR2 from the germline V gene are GTSNPN and SVGIG (reference sequence). Trimming took 4 bases from V and 4 from J; bases not matched to a gene: 3. The CDR3 region is CAWKGQGSYGYTF. The CDR3 region has the DNA TGTGCCTGGAAGGGACAGGGGAGCTATGGCTACACCTTC.